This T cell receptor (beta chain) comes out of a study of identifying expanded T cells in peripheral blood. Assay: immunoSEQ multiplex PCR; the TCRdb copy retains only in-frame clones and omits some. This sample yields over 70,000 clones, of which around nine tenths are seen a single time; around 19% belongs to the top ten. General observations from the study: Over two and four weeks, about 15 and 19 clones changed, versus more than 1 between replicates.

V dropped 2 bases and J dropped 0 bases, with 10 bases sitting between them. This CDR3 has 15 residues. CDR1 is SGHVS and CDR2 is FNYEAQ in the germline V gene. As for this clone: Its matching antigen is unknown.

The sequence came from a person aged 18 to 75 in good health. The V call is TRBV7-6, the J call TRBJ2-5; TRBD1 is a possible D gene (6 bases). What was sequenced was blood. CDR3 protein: CASSLTDRYQETQYF. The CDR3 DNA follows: TGTGCCAGCAGCTTAACGGACAGATACCAAGAGACCCAGTACTTC.